This T cell receptor beta chain originates from a study of cytomegalovirus exposure and HLA in healthy donors. Overall study results and limits: There were several of the most significant clusters that appeared linked to common viral pathogens in a later analysis. The analysis excluded some indistinguishable V segments, including TRBV6-2 and TRBV6-3. The later analysis indicated that the majority of CMV-associated TCR beta chains appeared HLA-restricted. Overall, approximately 150 TCR beta chains were annotated as cytomegalovirus-associated.

The germline V and J ends were trimmed by 5 bases and 0 bases, with 11 bases remaining between them. Germline V gene lookup returns CDR1 SGHDN and CDR2 FVKESK. This CDR3 region has 15 residues. A note on this clone: As yet, its antigen is unknown.

The study ran its PCR with 60 Vbeta and 13 Jbeta primers. TCRdb's table, derived via immunoSEQ multiplex PCR, lists solely in-frame clones and lacks some. The table records 85,000 to 120,000 clones, roughly 82% of them present only once. The source is a man aged 45-65 years in good health and CMV-seronegative. The chain couples TRBV14 to TRBJ1-3; tentatively, D is TRBD1 (6 bases). Sequencing was done on a sample of PBMCs. DNA of the CDR3: TGTGCCAGCAGCGCTGGGACACGCTCTGGAAACACCATATATTTT. It specifies CASSAGTRSGNTIYF.